The next 31 T cell receptor beta chains were all read from a single sample in a study of metastatic and nonmetastatic thyroid tumors. TCRdb reprocessed the PCR reads using MiXCR. Here the sample spans 30,000 to 40,000 clones, about a fifth being singletons. No treatment had been given to any patient before thyroid surgery. Sequencing was done on a sample of tumor tissue. The receptors stem from a male donor with papillary thyroid cancer or a benign thyroid nodule (not recorded which). Some clones in this sample may be carry-over from other donors' samples.

This clone has a count of ten or more. The chain has TRBV20-1 and TRBJ1-1; D not certain. Germline CDR1 is DFQATT and CDR2 is SNEGSKA (reference sequence). Trimming cost V 0 bases and J 1 base, with 9 bases left between them. The CDR3 sequence is 14 residues long. CDR3 loop: CSARDPPGNTEAFF. The CDR3 DNA follows: TGCAGTGCTAGAGACCCTCCGGGGAACACTGAAGCTTTCTTT.

As regards this clone: One end of the junction is discordant with germline, which a read error may explain. V usage is TRBV7-3 and J usage is TRBJ2-3; the D gene could be TRBD1 or TRBD2 (5 bases each). The CDR3 has 14 residues. From germline, CDR1 is SGHTA and CDR2 FQGTGA. This CDR3 is CASSQNGTTDTRYF. In DNA form, the CDR3 reads TGTGCCAGCAGCCAAAACGGGACCACAGATACGCGGTATTTT.

This clone was counted ten times or more. This chain links TRBV20-1 with TRBJ2-2; 9 positions agree with TRBD2. Looked up from germline, CDR1 is DFQATT and CDR2 is SNEGSKA (reference sequence). V gave up 6 bases and J gave up 0 bases; unmatched junction bases: 8. CDR3 length: 16 amino acids. The CDR3: CSANPSGTTNTGELFF. In nucleotides, the CDR3 is TGCAGTGCCAATCCTAGCGGGACGACGAACACCGGGGAGCTGTTTTTT.

The chain links TRBV20-1 to TRBJ2-2, with 9 nucleotides matching TRBD2. Losses at the gene ends were 5 bases for V and 6 bases for J; bases not matched to a gene: 4. CDR1 is DFQATT and CDR2 is SNEGSKA in the germline V gene (reference sequence). There are 13 residues in the CDR3. Here the CDR3 reads CSAVSGRPGELFF. The DNA for the CDR3 is TGCAGTGCTGTCAGCGGGAGGCCCGGGGAGCTGTTTTTT.

CDR3 protein: CASGPETSGSYEQYF. The CDR3 DNA reads TGTGCTAGTGGTCCGGAGACTAGCGGGTCCTACGAGCAGTACTTC. The rearrangement uses TRBV12-5 and TRBJ2-7, with 10 nucleotides matching TRBD2. Germline CDR1 and CDR2: LGHNT and FRNRAP. With V trimmed by 5 bases and J by 1 base, 5 bases remained unmatched. The CDR3 covers 15 residues.

This clone is categorized as medium-sized (0.01 to 0.1%). The chain is built from TRBV6-2 or TRBV6-3 and TRBJ2-3, with D perhaps TRBD2 (6 bases). V was pared by 5 bases and J by 0 bases, with 12 bases between. Germline CDR1 and CDR2: MNHEY and SVGEGT. The CDR3 loop spans 15 amino acids. CDR3 coding DNA: TGTGCCAGCAGTCGAGGTAGCGGTAGCACAGATACGCAGTATTTT. Its protein is CASSRGSGSTDTQYF.

The gene calls are TRBV15 and TRBJ2-7; tentatively, D is TRBD2 (5 bases). There are 14 residues in the CDR3. CDR1 LNHNV and CDR2 YYDKDF come from the germline V gene (reference sequence). V lost 2 bases and J 4 bases, leaving 12 bases between the germline ends. The CDR3 loop is CATSRLSVAYEQYF. In nucleotides, the CDR3 is TGTGCCACCAGCAGACTATCAGTAGCGTACGAGCAGTACTTC.

This clone was recorded at least ten times. The gene calls are TRBV2 and TRBJ2-5; 7 bases are shared with TRBD2. The CDR3 is made up of 16 amino acids. V lost 0 bases and J lost 7; bases outside the gene matches: 11. Looked up from germline, CDR1 is SNHLY and CDR2 is FYNNEI. CDR3 region: CASSEAQRGSVGTQYF. CDR3 sequence (DNA): TGTGCCAGCAGTGAAGCCCAGCGGGGCTCGGTCGGGACCCAGTACTTC.

This clone showed up many times. The sample has other DNA sequences that encode this CDR3 too. This chain links TRBV10-3 with TRBJ1-6, with 11 bases aligning to TRBD1. This CDR3 has 14 amino acids. Germline-derived CDR1 and CDR2 are ENHRY and SYGVKD. With V trimmed by 10 bases and J by 5 bases, 4 bases remained unmatched. For the CDR3, the DNA is TGTGCCACCCGGACAGGGGGCGATAATTCACCCCTCCACTTT. Residues: CATRTGGDNSPLHF.

The sample holds one count of this clone. Compared with germline, one end of the junction differs, possibly owing to a read error. CDR3 DNA sequence: TGTGCCTGGGTCCTACAGGGGGCGACCTACCAGCAGTACTTC. Amino acids: CAWVLQGATYQQYF. This sequence joins TRBV30 and TRBJ2-7; TRBD1 matches at 9 bases. This CDR3 is built from 14 residues. Germline V gives CDR1 GTSNPN, CDR2 SVGIG (reference sequence).

CDR3 protein: CASSQVGGQGIYGYTF. Written as DNA, the CDR3 is TGCGCCAGCAGCCAAGTTGGGGGACAGGGGATCTATGGCTACACCTTC. J is TRBJ1-2 and V is TRBV4-1; 10 nucleotides match TRBD1. Trimming removed 1 base from V and 4 bases from J; junction bases left unmatched: 6. The CDR3 covers 16 residues. Germline-derived CDR1 and CDR2 are MGHRA and YSYEKL.

The V call is TRBV15, the J call TRBJ2-7, with D perhaps matching TRBD1 (6 bases). The CDR3 contains 15 residues. The V gene lost 2 bases and the J gene lost 5 bases, with 16 bases spanning the gap. Germline V gene sequence: CDR1 LNHNV, CDR2 YYDKDF (reference sequence). CDR3 in amino acids: CATSRSGTGLDEQYF. The CDR3 bases are TGTGCCACCAGCAGATCCGGTACAGGGTTAGACGAGCAGTACTTC.

Within the sample, this clone is medium-sized (0.01 to 0.1%). The J gene is TRBJ2-3, the V gene TRBV6-5; 10 bases line up with TRBD2. Germline lookup yields CDR1 MNHEY and CDR2 SVGAGI. This CDR3 is 16 amino acids long. V lost 0 bases to trimming and J lost 8 bases; unmatched junction nucleotides: 8. The CDR3 region is CASSYSSTSGRATQYF. For the CDR3, the DNA is TGTGCCAGCAGTTACTCGTCAACCAGCGGGAGGGCTACGCAGTATTTT.

In this sample, this clone turned up a few times. The rearrangement joins TRBV28 to TRBJ2-7; TRBD1 is a possible D gene (5 bases). Trimming took off 5 bases at V and 3 bases at J, with 17 bases between the two ends. The CDR3 has 15 amino acids. CDR1 is MDHEN, CDR2 SYDVKM, per germline. In DNA form, the CDR3 reads TGTGCCAGCAGTCACCCGGCGTTGGGGCGCTACGAGCAGTACTTC. Translation gives CASSHPALGRYEQYF.

This clone was found many times. J is TRBJ2-1 and V is TRBV12-3 or TRBV12-4; 7 positions agree with TRBD2. The CDR3 has 14 residues. The V gene end was trimmed by 7 bases and the J gene end by 1 base; junction bases not matched to a gene: 4. CDR3 sequence reads: CASNRLASYNEQFF. CDR3 nucleotide sequence: TGTGCCAGCAATAGACTAGCTTCCTACAATGAGCAGTTCTTC.

This clone was recorded at least ten times. The sample has other DNA sequences that encode this CDR3 too. This chain links TRBV20-1 with TRBJ1-2; 9 positions agree with TRBD1. The CDR3 extends over 14 amino acids. Germline V gene lookup returns CDR1 DFQATT and CDR2 SNEGSKA (reference sequence). The V and J ends lost 0 bases and 6 bases, in that order; junction bases with no gene match: 5. The CDR3 DNA follows: TGCAGTGCTAGAGATCCCACAGGGGGCGATGGCTACACCTTC. Its translation: CSARDPTGGDGYTF.

This clone is medium-sized in the sample. This rearrangement joins TRBV20-1 to TRBJ1-6, with 7 bases lining up with TRBD1. The CDR3 is 14 amino acids. The ends lost 6 bases at V and 9 bases at J; junction bases unmatched: 11. Germline CDR1 DFQATT, CDR2 SNEGSKA (reference sequence). CDR3 loop: CSAPGGGESSPLHF. The CDR3 DNA follows: TGCAGTGCCCCAGGGGGAGGGGAGAGTTCACCCCTCCACTTT.

As concerns this clone: The germline gene is not matched at one end of the junction; a read error may be the cause. The chain is built from TRBV6-1 and TRBJ1-2, with unresolved D. The germline V gene encodes CDR1 MNHNS and CDR2 SASEGT. This CDR3 has 12 residues. The CDR3 DNA reads as TGTGCCATCTTGTTGACGAGCAGTGGCTACAACTTC. Residues: CAILLTSSGYNF.

The genes are TRBV11-1 and TRBJ1-1; possible D gene TRBD1, 5 bases. CDR1 is SGHAT and CDR2 is FQDESV in the germline V gene (reference sequence). The CDR3 runs 18 residues. The CDR3 loop is CESRFLVPGLHRDTEAFF. The CDR3 DNA follows: TGTGAAAGCAGATTCCTGGTCCCGGGACTCCACCGGGACACTGAAGCTTTCTTT.

The chain links TRBV6-2 or TRBV6-3 to TRBJ2-1; a weak D match, TRBD1 (5 bases). Germline V CDR1 and CDR2: MNHEY, SVGEGT. Between the trimmed V and J ends, which lost 11 bases and 6 bases, there was a span of 17 bases. This CDR3 has 13 amino acids. For the CDR3, the DNA is TGTGCCGGCGCAGTCGCAAGGGGCAATGAGCAGTTCTTC. The encoded protein is CAGAVARGNEQFF.

This clone was detected many times. The chain joins TRBV18 to TRBJ2-2; no clear D gene. The V gene's germline CDR1 is KGHSH and CDR2 LQKENI. Trimming removed 1 base from V and 4 bases from J, with 7 bases in between. The length of the CDR3 is 14 residues. CDR3 region: CASSPLAVTGELFF. DNA for the CDR3: TGTGCCAGCTCACCACTGGCGGTCACCGGGGAGCTGTTTTTT.

Ten or more counts support this clone. Relative to the germline gene, one junction end is altered; a read error may explain this. This chain connects TRBV6-6 to TRBJ2-3, with a weak D call TRBD1 (6 bases). The germline gives CDR1 MNHNY, CDR2 SVGAGI (reference sequence). The CDR3 extends over 13 amino acids. The CDR3 DNA follows: TGTGCCAGCAGTTACGGGGGCACGGATACGCAGTATTTT. Its translation is CASSYGGTDTQYF.

The chain couples TRBV28 to TRBJ2-2; 9 nucleotides align to TRBD2. After removal of 5 bases from V and 6 bases from J, the junction contained 4 bases not matched to a gene. The length of the CDR3 is 14 residues. In germline, CDR1 is MDHEN, CDR2 SYDVKM. For the CDR3, the DNA is TGTGCCAGCAGTCGGACTAGCGCTGCCGGGGAGCTGTTTTTT. Its protein is CASSRTSAAGELFF.

This clone was seen at least ten times. The rearrangement uses TRBV12-3 or TRBV12-4 and TRBJ2-7; 8 bases are shared with TRBD1. V lost 5 bases to trimming and J lost 2 bases; unmatched junction nucleotides: 14. The CDR3 contains 17 residues. The CDR3 sequence: CASSPGAGGYAPYEQYF. The CDR3 DNA reads TGTGCCAGCAGTCCCGGGGCAGGGGGCTATGCTCCCTACGAGCAGTACTTC.

This clone was seen ten or more times. V gene TRBV3-1 combines with J gene TRBJ1-1, with a possible D match to TRBD1 (6 bases). Looked up from germline, CDR1 is LGHDT and CDR2 is YNNKEL (reference sequence). V shed 3 bases and J shed 5 bases, with 7 bases lying between them. This CDR3 has 12 amino acids. This CDR3 is CASSHRGTEAFF. The CDR3 region has the DNA TGTGCCAGCAGCCACAGGGGTACTGAAGCTTTCTTT.

This clone was seen repeatedly, ten times or more. The V call is TRBV5-4, the J call TRBJ2-7; 8 nucleotides line up with TRBD2. V gave up 3 bases and J gave up 2 bases; unmatched junction bases: 4. The germline gives CDR1 SGHNT, CDR2 YYREEE (reference sequence). This CDR3 has 14 amino acids. CDR3 loop: CASSWSGRPYEQYF. The CDR3 bases are TGTGCCAGCAGCTGGAGCGGGAGACCCTACGAGCAGTACTTC.

This clone is medium-sized within its sample. V is TRBV6-2 or TRBV6-3 and J is TRBJ2-1, with D unclear. The CDR3 has 12 amino acids. Germline-derived CDR1 and CDR2 are MNHEY and SVGEGT. Trimming took 6 bases from V and 6 from J, leaving 9 bases between them. The CDR3 region has the DNA TGTGCCAGCAGGACTGATACCAATGAGCAGTTCTTC. Residues: CASRTDTNEQFF.

This clone is termed medium-sized (0.01 to 0.1%). The J gene is TRBJ2-7, the V gene TRBV7-2; D might be TRBD1 or TRBD2, each matching 6 bases. Trimming stripped 0 bases from V and 4 bases from J, with 16 bases between. The length of the CDR3 is 16 residues. Germline CDR1 is SGHTA and CDR2 is FQGNSA. DNA of the CDR3: TGTGCCAGCAGCTTAGCGCCGTCAGGGGCGGGATACGAGCAGTACTTC. Protein sequence: CASSLAPSGAGYEQYF. The full variable domain, in which reference TRBV7-2 and TRBJ2-7 provide the parts outside the CDR3, is GAGVSQSPSNKVTEKGKDVELRCDPISGHTALYWYRQSLGQGLEFLIYFQGNSAPDKSGLPSDRFSAERTGGSVSTLTIQRTQQEDSAVYLCASSLAPSGAGYEQYFGPGTRLTVT.

There are many counts of this clone. The rearrangement uses TRBV29-1 and TRBJ2-1; 8 bases are shared with TRBD1. V was clipped by 6 bases and J by 6 bases; unmatched bases: 10. Germline V CDR1 and CDR2: SQVTM, ANQGSEA. This CDR3 spans 14 amino acids. CDR3 bases: TGCAGCGTGGCGACAGGGGCCCCCCGCAATGAGCAGTTCTTC. It codes for CSVATGAPRNEQFF.

The chain has TRBV20-1 and TRBJ2-7; maybe TRBD1 (5 bases). V dropped 0 bases and J dropped 4 bases, with 16 bases sitting between them. The germline V gene encodes CDR1 DFQATT and CDR2 SNEGSKA (reference sequence). The CDR3 has 15 amino acids. CDR3 nucleotides: TGCAGTGCTAGAGATGAGGAAGGGGCCACATACGAGCAGTACTTC. Its translation is CSARDEEGATYEQYF.

By sample fraction, this clone is medium-sized (0.01 to 0.1%). In nucleotides, the CDR3 is TGCAGTGCTAGAGTGGCGACTAGCGGGGGACCCGAGCAGTACTTC. This sequence encodes CSARVATSGGPEQYF. The rearrangement links TRBV20-1 to TRBJ2-7, with 12 positions matching TRBD2. CDR1 is DFQATT, CDR2 SNEGSKA, per germline (reference sequence). This CDR3 comprises 15 residues. With 1 base clipped from V and 6 bases from J, the junction kept 7 bases outside the gene matches.